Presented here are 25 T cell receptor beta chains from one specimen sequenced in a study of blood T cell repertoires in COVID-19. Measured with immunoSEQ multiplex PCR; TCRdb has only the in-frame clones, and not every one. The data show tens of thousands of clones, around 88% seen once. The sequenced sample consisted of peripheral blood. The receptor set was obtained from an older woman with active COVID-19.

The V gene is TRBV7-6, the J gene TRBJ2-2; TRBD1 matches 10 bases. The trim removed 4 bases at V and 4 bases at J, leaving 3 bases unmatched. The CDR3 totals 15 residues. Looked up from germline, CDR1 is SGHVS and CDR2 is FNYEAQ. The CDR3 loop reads CASSSGTGVTGELFF. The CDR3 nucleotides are TGTGCCAGCAGCTCCGGGACAGGGGTCACCGGGGAGCTGTTTTTT.

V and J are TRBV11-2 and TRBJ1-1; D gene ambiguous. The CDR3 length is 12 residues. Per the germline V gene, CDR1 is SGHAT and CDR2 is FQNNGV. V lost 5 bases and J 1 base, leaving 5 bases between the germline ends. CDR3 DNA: TGTGCCAGCAGCCTTCGGAACACTGAAGCTTTCTTT. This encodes CASSLRNTEAFF.

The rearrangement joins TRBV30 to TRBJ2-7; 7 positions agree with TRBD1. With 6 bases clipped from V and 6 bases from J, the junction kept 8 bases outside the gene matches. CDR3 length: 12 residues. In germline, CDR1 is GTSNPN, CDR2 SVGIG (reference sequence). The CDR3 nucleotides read TGTGCCTGCTTCGGGACAGCGCGCGAGCAGTACTTC. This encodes CACFGTAREQYF.

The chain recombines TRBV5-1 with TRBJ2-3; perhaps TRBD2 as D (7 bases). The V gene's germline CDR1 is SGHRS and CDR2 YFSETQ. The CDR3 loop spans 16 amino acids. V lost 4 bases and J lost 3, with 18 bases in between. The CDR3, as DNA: TGCGCCAGCAGCAAATACGGGGGGCGAGGGACAGATACGCAGTATTTT. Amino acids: CASSKYGGRGTDTQYF.

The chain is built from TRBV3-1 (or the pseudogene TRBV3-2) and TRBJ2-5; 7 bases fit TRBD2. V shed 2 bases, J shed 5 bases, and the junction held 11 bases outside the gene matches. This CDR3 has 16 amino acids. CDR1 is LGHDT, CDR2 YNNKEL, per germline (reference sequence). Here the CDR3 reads CASSQSGTGAWETQYF. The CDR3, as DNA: TGTGCCAGCAGCCAAAGCGGGACGGGTGCGTGGGAGACCCAGTACTTC.

The CDR3: CASSLTGESSYEQYF. The DNA for the CDR3 is TGTGCCAGCAGTTTAACCGGGGAGAGCTCCTACGAGCAGTACTTC. The gene calls are TRBV27 and TRBJ2-7, with D possibly matching TRBD2 (5 bases). The CDR3 length is 15 residues. The V and J ends lost 2 bases and 0 bases respectively, with 11 bases between them. Per the germline V gene, CDR1 is MNHEY and CDR2 is SMNVEV (reference sequence).

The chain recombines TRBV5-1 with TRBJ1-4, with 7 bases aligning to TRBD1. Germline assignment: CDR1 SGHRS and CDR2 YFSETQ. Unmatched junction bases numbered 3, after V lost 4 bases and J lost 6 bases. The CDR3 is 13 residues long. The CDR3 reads CASSPGQDEKLFF. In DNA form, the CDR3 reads TGCGCCAGCAGCCCTGGACAGGATGAAAAACTGTTTTTT.

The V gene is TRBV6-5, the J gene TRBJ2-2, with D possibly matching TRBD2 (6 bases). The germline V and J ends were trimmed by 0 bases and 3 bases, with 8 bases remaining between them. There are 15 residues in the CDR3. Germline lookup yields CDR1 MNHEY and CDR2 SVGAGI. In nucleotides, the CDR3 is TGTGCCAGCAGTTACTCTCTAGCGTACACCGGGGAGCTGTTTTTT. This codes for CASSYSLAYTGELFF.

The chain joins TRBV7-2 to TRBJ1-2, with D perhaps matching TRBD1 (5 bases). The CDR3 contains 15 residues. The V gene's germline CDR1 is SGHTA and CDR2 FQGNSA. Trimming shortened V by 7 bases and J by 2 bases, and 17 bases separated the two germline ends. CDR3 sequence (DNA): TGTGCCAGCACCCGGGCGAGGAGGGGAAACTATGGCTACACCTTC. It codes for CASTRARRGNYGYTF.

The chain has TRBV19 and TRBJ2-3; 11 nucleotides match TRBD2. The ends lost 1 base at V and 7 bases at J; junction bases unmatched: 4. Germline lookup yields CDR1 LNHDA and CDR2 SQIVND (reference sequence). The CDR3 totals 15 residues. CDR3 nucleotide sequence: TGTGCCAGTAGTATAGTAGCGGGGGGGCCAAATACGCAGTATTTT. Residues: CASSIVAGGPNTQYF.

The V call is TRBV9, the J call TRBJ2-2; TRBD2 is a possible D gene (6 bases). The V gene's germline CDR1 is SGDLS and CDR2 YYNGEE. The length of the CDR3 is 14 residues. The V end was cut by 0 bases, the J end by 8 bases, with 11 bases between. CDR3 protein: CASSVAGDGGELFF. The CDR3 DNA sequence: TGTGCCAGCAGCGTAGCGGGGGATGGTGGGGAGCTGTTTTTT.

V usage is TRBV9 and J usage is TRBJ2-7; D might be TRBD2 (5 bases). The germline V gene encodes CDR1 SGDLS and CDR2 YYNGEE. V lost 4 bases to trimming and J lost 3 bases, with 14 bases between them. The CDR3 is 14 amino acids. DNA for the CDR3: TGTGCCAGCAGCCCCATAGGACTTTTCTACGAGCAGTACTTC. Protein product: CASSPIGLFYEQYF.

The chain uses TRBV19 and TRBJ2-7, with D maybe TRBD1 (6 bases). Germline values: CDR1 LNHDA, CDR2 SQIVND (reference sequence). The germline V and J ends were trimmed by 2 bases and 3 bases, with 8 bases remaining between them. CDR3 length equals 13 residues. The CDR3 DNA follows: TGTGCCAGTAGTATATCACAGGGCTACGAGCAGTACTTC. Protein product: CASSISQGYEQYF. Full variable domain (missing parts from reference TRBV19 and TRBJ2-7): DGGITQSPKYLFRKEGQNVTLSCEQNLNHDAMYWYRQDPGQGLRLIYYSQIVNDFQKGDIAEGYSVSREKKESFPLTVTSAQKNPTAFYLCASSISQGYEQYFGPGTRLTVT.

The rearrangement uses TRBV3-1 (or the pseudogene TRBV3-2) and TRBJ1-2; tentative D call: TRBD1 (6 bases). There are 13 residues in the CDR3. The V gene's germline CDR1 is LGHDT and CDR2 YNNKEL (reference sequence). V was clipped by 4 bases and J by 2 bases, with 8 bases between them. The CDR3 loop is CASSLQGNYGYTF. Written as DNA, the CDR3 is TGTGCCAGCAGCCTACAGGGAAACTATGGCTACACCTTC.

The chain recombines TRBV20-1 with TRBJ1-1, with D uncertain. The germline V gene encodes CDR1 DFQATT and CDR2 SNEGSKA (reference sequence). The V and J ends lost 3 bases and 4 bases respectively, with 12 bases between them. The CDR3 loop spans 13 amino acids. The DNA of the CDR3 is TGCAGTGCTAGTTATGGGCCAAGCACTGAAGCTTTCTTT. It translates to CSASYGPSTEAFF.

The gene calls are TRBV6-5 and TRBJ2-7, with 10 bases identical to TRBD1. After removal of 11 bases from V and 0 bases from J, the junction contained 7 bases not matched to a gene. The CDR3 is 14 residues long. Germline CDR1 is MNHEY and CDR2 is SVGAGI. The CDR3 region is CAARDRGYSYEQYF. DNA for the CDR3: TGTGCCGCGAGGGACAGGGGTTACTCCTACGAGCAGTACTTC.

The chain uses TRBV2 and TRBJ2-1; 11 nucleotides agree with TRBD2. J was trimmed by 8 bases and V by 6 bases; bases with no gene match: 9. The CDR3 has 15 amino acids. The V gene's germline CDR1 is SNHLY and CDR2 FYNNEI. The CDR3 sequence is CASRSGTSGWDEQFF. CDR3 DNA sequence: TGTGCCAGCAGGTCCGGGACTAGCGGATGGGATGAGCAGTTCTTC.

The CDR3 protein is CASRPGQVMGGYTF. The CDR3 coding sequence is TGTGCCAGTAGGCCGGGACAGGTAATGGGTGGCTACACCTTC. V and J are TRBV19 and TRBJ1-2; 8 positions match TRBD1. With 6 bases clipped from V and 7 bases from J, the junction kept 10 bases outside the gene matches. The CDR3 is made up of 14 amino acids. Germline V gene data show CDR1 as LNHDA and CDR2 as SQIVND (reference sequence).

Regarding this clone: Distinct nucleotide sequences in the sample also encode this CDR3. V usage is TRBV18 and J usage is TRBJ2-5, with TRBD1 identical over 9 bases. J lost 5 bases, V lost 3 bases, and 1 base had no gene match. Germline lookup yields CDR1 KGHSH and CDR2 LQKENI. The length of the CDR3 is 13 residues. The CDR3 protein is CASSPGQGETQYF. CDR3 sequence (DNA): TGTGCCAGCTCACCCGGACAGGGGGAGACCCAGTACTTC.

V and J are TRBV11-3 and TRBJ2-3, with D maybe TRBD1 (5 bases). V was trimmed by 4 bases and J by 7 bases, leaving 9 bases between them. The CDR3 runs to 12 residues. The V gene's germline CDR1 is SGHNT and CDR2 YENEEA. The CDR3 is CASSSGQYTQYF. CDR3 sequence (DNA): TGTGCCAGCAGCTCCGGACAATATACGCAGTATTTT.

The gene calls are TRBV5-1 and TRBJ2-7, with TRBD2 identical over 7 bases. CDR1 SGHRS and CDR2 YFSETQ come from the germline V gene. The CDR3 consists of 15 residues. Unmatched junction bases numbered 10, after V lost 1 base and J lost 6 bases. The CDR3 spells CASSLSAGGLFEQYF. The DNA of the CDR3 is TGCGCCAGCAGCTTGTCGGCCGGGGGGTTATTCGAGCAGTACTTC.

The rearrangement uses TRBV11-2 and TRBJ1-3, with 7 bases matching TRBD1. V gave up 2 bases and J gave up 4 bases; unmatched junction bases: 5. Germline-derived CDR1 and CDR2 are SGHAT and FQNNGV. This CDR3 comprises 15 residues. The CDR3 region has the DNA TGTGCCAGCAGCTTAAGGGACAGATCAGGAAACACCATATATTTT. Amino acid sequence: CASSLRDRSGNTIYF.

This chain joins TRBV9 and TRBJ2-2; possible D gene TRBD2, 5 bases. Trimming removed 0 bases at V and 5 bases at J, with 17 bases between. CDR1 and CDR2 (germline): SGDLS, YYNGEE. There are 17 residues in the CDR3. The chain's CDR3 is CASSVDIRRPETGELFF. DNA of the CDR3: TGTGCCAGCAGCGTAGATATTAGGAGGCCGGAAACCGGGGAGCTGTTTTTT.

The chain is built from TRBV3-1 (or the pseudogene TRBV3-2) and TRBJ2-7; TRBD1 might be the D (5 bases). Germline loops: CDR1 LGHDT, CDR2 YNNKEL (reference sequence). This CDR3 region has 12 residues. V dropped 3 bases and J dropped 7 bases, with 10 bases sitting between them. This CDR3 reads CASSQGRGEQYF. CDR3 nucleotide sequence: TGTGCCAGCAGCCAGGGAAGGGGAGAGCAGTACTTC.

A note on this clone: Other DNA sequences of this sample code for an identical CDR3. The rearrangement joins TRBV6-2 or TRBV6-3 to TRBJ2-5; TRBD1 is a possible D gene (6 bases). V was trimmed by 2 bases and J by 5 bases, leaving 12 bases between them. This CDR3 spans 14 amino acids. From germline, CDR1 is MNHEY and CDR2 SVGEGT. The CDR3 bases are TGTGCCAGCAGTTACAGTGGACAGCGGGAGACCCAGTACTTC. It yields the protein CASSYSGQRETQYF.